The 3 T cell receptor beta chains in this list originate from one sample, sequenced in a study of blood T cell repertoires in COVID-19 (TCRdb year 2020). The library was produced with the immunoSEQ multiplex PCR assay. TCRdb re-hosts the immuneACCESS table, in-frame sequences only. Its copies lack some clones; in the studies checked, an unresolved V gene accounts for under half of them, and the cause for the rest is not known. The sample yields about 97,000 clones; less than 85% were counted once. About 1.8% of the sample is in the top ten clones. The sample taken for sequencing was peripheral blood. The receptors come from a woman in her seventies with active or convalescent COVID-19.

The gene calls are TRBV2 and TRBJ1-2; the match to TRBD1 covers 9 bases. Trimming removed 4 bases from V and 6 bases from J; junction bases left unmatched: 12. Germline V CDR1 and CDR2: SNHLY, FYNNEI. The CDR3 extends over 16 amino acids. For the CDR3, the DNA is TGTGCCAGCAGTGGTAGGCCGGGACAGGGAGCCCATGGCTACACCTTC. This sequence encodes CASSGRPGQGAHGYTF.

The J gene is TRBJ1-2, the V gene TRBV7-2; a weak D match, TRBD1 (6 bases). The CDR3 runs to 11 residues. Germline V CDR1 and CDR2: SGHTA, FQGNSA. The V end was cut by 5 bases, the J end by 7 bases, with 8 bases between. In DNA form, the CDR3 reads TGTGCCAGCAGCCCAGGGGCTGGCTACACCTTC. Translated: CASSPGAGYTF.

The V call is TRBV6-5, the J call TRBJ1-3, with D possibly TRBD1 on 6 matching bases. Germline values: CDR1 MNHEY, CDR2 SVGAGI. The CDR3 consists of 15 residues. V lost 6 bases and J 3 bases, leaving 15 bases between the germline ends. Written as DNA, the CDR3 is TGTGCCAGCAGGGCAGGGGCTCTCGGTGGAAACACCATATATTTT. It encodes CASRAGALGGNTIYF.